This T cell receptor (beta chain) emerged from a study of T cell clonotyping in hematopoietic cell transplantation. Study overall: Pretransplant recipient samples were taken after cytoreduction. Notes on the study in general: No sorting was done, leaving CD4 and CD8 contributions mixed. Broader posttransplant TCR repertoire diversity was predicted by graft donor and pretransplant recipient Inverse Simpson Index values.

Measured with immunoSEQ multiplex PCR; TCRdb has only the in-frame clones, and not every one. This sample has about 10,000 clones, with roughly nine tenths found just once. To note about this clone: What it recognizes is unknown.

Trimming removed 7 bases at V and 7 bases at J, with 26 bases between. This CDR3 spans 16 amino acids. The V gene's germline CDR1 is SGHAT and CDR2 FQDESV (reference sequence). Documented time point: recipient sample about 28 days before transplant, after cytoreduction. The specimen comprised peripheral blood mononuclear cells, sampled before stem cell transplant. V gene TRBV11-1 combines with J gene TRBJ2-7; maybe TRBD1 (5 bases). This TCR was recovered from a woman aged 40-49 years with acute myeloid leukemia. Some clones in this sample may be carry-over from other donors' samples. The CDR3 reads CASTLMGQVNLGEQYF. The CDR3 DNA follows: TGTGCCAGCACTCTCATGGGGCAGGTGAATTTGGGTGAGCAGTACTTC.